Here is one TCR beta chain with its context. This specimen comes from a study of control samples from healthy donors and cancer patients. TCRdb's copy holds only in-frame clones and misses some; the assay was immunoSEQ multiplex PCR. The profile shows approximately 90,000 clones, around nine tenths of them singletons. V was trimmed by 0 bases and J by 7 bases, leaving 10 bases between them. Germline V gene lookup returns CDR1 SGHAT and CDR2 FQDESV (reference sequence). The CDR3 covers 14 residues. The sample taken for sequencing was blood. The TCR sequence derives from a man aged 30 to 45 in good health. The chain has TRBV11-1 and TRBJ2-1, with D perhaps matching TRBD2 (7 bases). For the CDR3, the DNA is TGTGCCAGCAGCTTAGCGGGGGGGCCGAATGAGCAGTTCTTC. Its translation is CASSLAGGPNEQFF. Using reference TRBV11-1 and TRBJ2-1 for the parts outside the CDR3, the full variable domain is EAEVAQSPRYKITEKSQAVAFWCDPISGHATLYWYRQILGQGPELLVQFQDESVVDDSQLPKDRFSAERLKGVDSTLKIQPAELGDSAMYLCASSLAGGPNEQFFGPGTRLTVL.